These T cell receptor beta chains were read from a single sample in a study of T cell repertoires in cytomegalovirus infection. MiXCR, run by TCRdb on the reads, gives a single entry per CDR3 protein. Of roughly 110,000 distinct CDR3 sequences detected, around 10% appear once; the ten largest clones hold over 25%. These receptors' targets are unknown. The source material was PBMCs, sequenced either directly or after in vitro stimulation (not recorded which). These receptors were collected from a human donor in good health (CMV status not recorded). Some clones in this sample may be carry-over from other donors' samples. Each CDR3 is given with its conserved first and last residue. The D gene is left open where the match is weak. Clone size is shown for a subset of rows, as once, few, many or a class of expanded clone.

TRBV4-3	TRBJ1-5	few	.	TGCGCCAGCAGCCCGAACCGGATCGAGCCCCAGCATTTT	CASSPNRIEPQHF
TRBV7-2	TRBJ2-2	many	.	TGTGCCAGGAGCTCCTCTGACTGGGGGACCGGGGAGCTGTTTTTT	CARSSSDWGTGELFF
TRBV6-6	TRBJ2-7	many	.	TGTGCCAGCAGTTACCTTCATGACACGAACGAGCAGTACTTC	CASSYLHDTNEQYF
TRBV6-2/TRBV6-3	TRBJ2-4	few	.	TGTGCCAGCAGTTCCTGGACAGTGGTAAACATTCAGTACTTC	CASSSWTVVNIQYF
TRBV28	TRBJ2-7	.	.	TGTGCCAGCAGCCACGATCTAGGGACGGGCAATTACGAGCAGTACTTC	CASSHDLGTGNYEQYF
TRBV7-2	TRBJ1-5	many	TRBD1	TGTGCCAGCAGCTCCCGAGGGACAGACAATCAGCCCCAGCATTTT	CASSSRGTDNQPQHF
TRBV27	TRBJ1-2	.	TRBD1	TGTGCCAGCAGTTCCTCGGACAGGGGGTACTATGGCTACACCTTC	CASSSSDRGYYGYTF
TRBV12-3/TRBV12-4	TRBJ2-5	.	TRBD1	TGTGCCAGCACCTTGGGACAGCAAGAGACCCAGTACTTC	CASTLGQQETQYF
TRBV15	TRBJ2-7	many	.	TGTGCCACCAGCAGAGATAAAGTCTACCACTCCTACGAGCAGTACTTC	CATSRDKVYHSYEQYF
TRBV11-3	TRBJ1-5	few	.	TGTGCCAGCAGCTACAGGGACGGTCAGCCCCAGCATTTT	CASSYRDGQPQHF
TRBV7-2	TRBJ1-5	many	.	TGTGCCAGCAGCCAGGACGGGGGCAATCAGCCCCAGCATTTT	CASSQDGGNQPQHF
TRBV6-2/TRBV6-3	TRBJ2-7	many	.	TGTGCCAGCAGTTACTACAGGGAGCAGTACTTC	CASSYYREQYF
TRBV4-3	TRBJ2-3	many	TRBD2	TGCGCCAGCAGCCATACTAGCGGTAGCACAGATACGCAGTATTTT	CASSHTSGSTDTQYF
TRBV7-2	TRBJ1-5	many	.	TGTGCCAGCAGCTTATATGGTTCGGGAAGCAATCAGCCCCAGCATTTT	CASSLYGSGSNQPQHF
TRBV7-9	TRBJ2-7	many	.	TGTGCCAGCAGCTTAGGCTCCCCTGAGGTCGAGCAGTACTTC	CASSLGSPEVEQYF
TRBV27	TRBJ1-1	.	.	TGTGCCAGCAGTTCGGACAGTTTGACGGGAGCTTTCTTT	CASSSDSLTGAFF
TRBV6-2/TRBV6-3	TRBJ2-1	few	.	TGTGCCAGCAGTTACTCGGACGGAGGGGAGCAGTTCTTC	CASSYSDGGEQFF